This T cell receptor beta chain came from a study of T cell repertoires in cytomegalovirus infection. The overall study: As its CMV epitopes, the study selected recently identified HLA-C-restricted and well-studied HLA-B-restricted targets. Public TCR beta signatures marked donors with CMV infection and the matching HLA.

The germline CDR1 and CDR2 sequences are MNHEY and SMNVEV (reference sequence). Trimming removed 7 bases from V and 0 bases from J, with 22 bases in between. The CDR3 extends over 19 amino acids. TCRdb independently ran MiXCR on the reads; one entry per CDR3 protein. The sample lists over 50,000 distinct CDR3 sequences, 20% to 25% occurring once. This clonotype was counted many times. Its antigen remains unidentified. Findings and caveats of the study: Ex vivo responses were dominated by HLA-C-restricted CMV-specific TCR beta clonotypes.

The V and J genes are TRBV27 and TRBJ2-6; a weak D match, TRBD1 (6 bases). The sequence derives from a human donor in good health (CMV status not recorded). Some clones in this sample may be carry-over from other donors' samples. Sequencing used CD8+ T cells from cultured PBMCs, obtained from culture after CMV antigen stimulation. CDR3 region: CASTYYGAGVGSGANVLTF. For the CDR3, the DNA is TGTGCCAGCACTTACTATGGGGCAGGGGTTGGCTCTGGGGCCAACGTCCTGACTTTC.